The T cell receptor (beta chain) under discussion was sequenced for a study of shared clonotypes between healthy human individuals. Study results and caveats: Naive subsets typically showed greater estimated richness than memory subsets.

Only in-frame clones appear in the TCRdb table, and some are missing; sequencing was by immunoSEQ multiplex PCR. The sample records about 1 million clones, about 77% being singletons. In regard to this clone: Its antigen is unknown.

Sequencing used memory CD4+ T cells sorted from blood. Documented subset: CD45RA-negative fraction. This clonotype was obtained from a young man in good health.

The chain's CDR3 is CAWSTGQGFSGNTIYF. The CDR3 region has the DNA TGTGCCTGGAGTACGGGACAGGGCTTCTCTGGAAACACCATATATTTT. The chain has TRBV30 and TRBJ1-3; 9 bases match TRBD1. Trimming took 2 bases from V and 0 from J; bases not matched to a gene: 5. This CDR3 spans 16 amino acids. CDR1 GTSNPN and CDR2 SVGIG come from the germline V gene (reference sequence).